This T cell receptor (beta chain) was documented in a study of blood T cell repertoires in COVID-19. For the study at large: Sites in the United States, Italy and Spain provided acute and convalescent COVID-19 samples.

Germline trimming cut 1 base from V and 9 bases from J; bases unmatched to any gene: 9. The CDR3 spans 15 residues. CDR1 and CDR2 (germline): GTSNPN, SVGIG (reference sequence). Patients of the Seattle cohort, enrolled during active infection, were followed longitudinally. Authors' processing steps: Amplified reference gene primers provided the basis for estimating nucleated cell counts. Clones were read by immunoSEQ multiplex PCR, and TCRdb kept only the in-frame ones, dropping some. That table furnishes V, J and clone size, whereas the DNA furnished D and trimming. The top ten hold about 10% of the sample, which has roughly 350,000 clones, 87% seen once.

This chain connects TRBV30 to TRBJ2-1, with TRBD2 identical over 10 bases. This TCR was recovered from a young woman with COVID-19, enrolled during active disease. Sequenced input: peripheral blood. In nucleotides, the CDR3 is TGTGCCTGGAGTGGAGGACTAGCGGAGACTGGTGAGCAGTTCTTC. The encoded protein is CAWSGGLAETGEQFF.